This T cell receptor beta chain was recovered during a study of cytomegalovirus exposure and HLA in healthy donors. Whole-study findings and limits: Cytomegalovirus association was assigned to about 150 TCR beta chains. Rarity marked most TCR sequences, yet some public TCRs occurred in many donors.

The germline V gene has CDR1 SGHVS and CDR2 FNYEAQ. This CDR3 comprises 15 residues. Trimming left V 6 bases short and J 6 bases short, with 15 bases between. As to this clone: Its cognate antigen is unknown.

Profiled with immunoSEQ multiplex PCR; TCRdb holds only in-frame clones, not every one. Found here are around 250,000 clones, 90% of them singletons; the top ten hold 0.3% to 0.4%. The TCR sequence derives from a young woman in good health and CMV-seronegative. What was sequenced was PBMCs. J is TRBJ1-6 and V is TRBV7-6, with D hard to call. The CDR3 region is CASSLDGSANSPLHF. CDR3 nucleotides: TGTGCCAGCAGTCTCGACGGGTCTGCTAATTCACCCCTCCACTTT.